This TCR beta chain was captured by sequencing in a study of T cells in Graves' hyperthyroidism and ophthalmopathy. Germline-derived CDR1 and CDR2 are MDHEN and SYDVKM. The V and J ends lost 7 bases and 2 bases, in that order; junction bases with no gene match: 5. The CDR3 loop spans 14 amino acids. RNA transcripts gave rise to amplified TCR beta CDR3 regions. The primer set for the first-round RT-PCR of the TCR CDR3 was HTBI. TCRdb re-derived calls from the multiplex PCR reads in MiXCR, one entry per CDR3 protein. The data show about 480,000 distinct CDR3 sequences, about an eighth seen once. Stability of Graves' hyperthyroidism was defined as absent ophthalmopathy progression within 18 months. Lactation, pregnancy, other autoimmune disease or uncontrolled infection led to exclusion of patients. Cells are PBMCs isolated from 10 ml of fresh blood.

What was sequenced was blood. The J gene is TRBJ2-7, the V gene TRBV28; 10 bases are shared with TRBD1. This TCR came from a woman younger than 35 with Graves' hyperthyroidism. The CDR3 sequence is CASTSGTGAYEQYF. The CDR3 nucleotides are TGTGCCAGCACCTCCGGGACAGGGGCCTACGAGCAGTACTTC. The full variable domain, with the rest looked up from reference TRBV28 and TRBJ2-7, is DVKVTQSSRYLVKRTGEKVFLECVQDMDHENMFWYRQDPGLGLRLIYFSYDVKMKEKGDIPEGYSVSREKKERFSLILESASTNQTSMYLCASTSGTGAYEQYFGPGTRLTVT.